The 22 T cell receptor beta chains in this list originate from one sample, sequenced in a study of T-cell reconstitution after alpha-beta-depleted transplantation in children. Unique molecular identifiers were incorporated when the TCRbeta library was constructed. MiXCR, run by TCRdb on the PCR reads, gives a single entry per CDR3 protein. The sample lists 780,000 or so distinct CDR3 sequences, around 17% seen once, with 5% in the top ten. The sequencing used PBMCs, mostly from graft donor cells, collected 360 days after TCRalphabeta/CD19-depleted stem cell transplant. All receptors come from a male patient younger than 18 who had a stem cell transplant for acute lymphoblastic leukemia, so the T cells may come from the graft donor.

This clonotype was counted a few times. The V call is TRBV7-2, the J call TRBJ1-4; D gene unclear. Trimming removed 5 bases from V and 5 bases from J, with 21 bases in between. Germline V gene sequence: CDR1 SGHTA, CDR2 FQGNSA. The CDR3 loop spans 17 amino acids. The CDR3 sequence: CASSGWRVGRRNEKLFF. The CDR3 DNA sequence: TGTGCCAGCAGCGGCTGGAGGGTAGGCAGGAGGAATGAAAAACTGTTTTTT.

The rearrangement uses TRBV20-1 and TRBJ1-1; D remains ambiguous. CDR1 is DFQATT, CDR2 SNEGSKA, per germline (reference sequence). This CDR3 spans 13 amino acids. The V gene lost 0 bases and the J gene lost 2 bases, with 7 bases spanning the gap. DNA of the CDR3: TGCAGTGCTAGAGATGGGTATAACACTGAAGCTTTCTTT. Protein product: CSARDGYNTEAFF.

The chain is built from TRBV29-1 and TRBJ1-1; a weak D match, TRBD1 (5 bases). The germline gives CDR1 SQVTM, CDR2 ANQGSEA. The V end was cut by 6 bases, the J end by 0 bases, with 14 bases between. The CDR3 has 14 amino acids. The CDR3 reads CSVPGGGLNTEAFF. CDR3 DNA sequence: TGCAGCGTCCCCGGTGGGGGATTGAACACTGAAGCTTTCTTT.

This clonotype was seen only a few times. The rearrangement links TRBV14 to TRBJ2-2; 9 nucleotides agree with TRBD1. Germline V lookup: CDR1 SGHDN, CDR2 FVKESK. The CDR3 consists of 15 residues. Trimming cost V 1 base and J 7 bases; bases outside gene matches: 4. The CDR3, as DNA: TGTGCCAGCAGCCAAGTTGGACAGGGGATCGGGGAGCTGTTTTTT. This codes for CASSQVGQGIGELFF. The variable domain in full, completed from reference TRBV14 and TRBJ2-2, reads EAGVTQFPSHSVIEKGQTVTLRCDPISGHDNLYWYRRVMGKEIKFLLHFVKESKQDESGMPNNRFLAERTGGTYSTLKVQPAELEDSGVYFCASSQVGQGIGELFFGEGSRLTVL.

The rearrangement uses TRBV29-1 and TRBJ1-5, with 7 bases identical to TRBD1. The germline V gene encodes CDR1 SQVTM and CDR2 ANQGSEA. Trimming removed 5 bases from V and 4 bases from J; junction bases left unmatched: 5. This CDR3 comprises 13 residues. In DNA, the CDR3 is TGCAGCGTTTGGACAGGCAAAAATCAGCCCCAGCATTTT. Its translation is CSVWTGKNQPQHF.

This clonotype has only a few counts. The chain links TRBV2 to TRBJ2-3; D not resolved. Trimming shortened V by 7 bases and J by 2 bases, and 13 bases separated the two germline ends. Germline V gene lookup returns CDR1 SNHLY and CDR2 FYNNEI. CDR3 size: 14 residues. CDR3 DNA: TGTGCCAGCATCGGTACTGGGCACACAGATACGCAGTATTTT. Residues: CASIGTGHTDTQYF. The variable domain in full, with the rest retrieved from reference TRBV2 and TRBJ2-3, is EPEVTQTPSHQVTQMGQEVILRCVPISNHLYFYWYRQILGQKVEFLVSFYNNEISEKSEIFDDQFSVERPDGSNFTLKIRSTKLEDSAMYFCASIGTGHTDTQYFGPGTRLTVL.

This clonotype was counted a few times. The V gene is TRBV7-3, the J gene TRBJ2-5; D is unclear. Trimming took off 0 bases at V and 3 bases at J, with 5 bases between the two ends. This CDR3 is built from 13 residues. From germline, CDR1 is SGHTA and CDR2 FQGTGA. The CDR3 DNA sequence: TGTGCCAGCAGCTTAACTGCTAAAGAGACCCAGTACTTC. Translated, it gives CASSLTAKETQYF.

This clonotype was seen only a few times. The genes are TRBV7-6 and TRBJ2-5; D remains ambiguous. V lost 3 bases to trimming and J lost 1 base, with 3 bases between them. CDR1 is SGHVS and CDR2 is FNYEAQ in the germline V gene. This CDR3 is built from 12 residues. CDR3 protein: CASSFFQETQYF. CDR3 bases: TGTGCCAGCAGCTTCTTCCAAGAGACCCAGTACTTC.

In its sample, this clonotype was seen many times. This chain links TRBV29-1 with TRBJ1-1, with TRBD1 matching over 8 bases. CDR3 length equals 15 residues. V shed 7 bases, J shed 3 bases, and the junction held 13 bases outside the gene matches. Germline V gene data show CDR1 as SQVTM and CDR2 as ANQGSEA. In DNA form, the CDR3 reads TGCAGCGGATCACTCAGGGGGCTTGGGGACACTGAAGCTTTCTTT. Amino acids: CSGSLRGLGDTEAFF.

The chain links TRBV5-1 to TRBJ2-4, with D maybe TRBD2 (7 bases). Trimming left V 0 bases short and J 3 bases short, with 16 bases between. CDR1 is SGHRS and CDR2 is YFSETQ in the germline V gene. This CDR3 has 17 amino acids. CDR3 residues: CASSLEAGASVKNIQYF. DNA for the CDR3: TGCGCCAGCAGCTTGGAGGCGGGGGCGTCTGTCAAAAACATTCAGTACTTC.

This clonotype occurred once. This chain uses TRBV7-9 with TRBJ1-5; TRBD1 might be the D (6 bases). Germline V gene sequence: CDR1 SEHNR, CDR2 FQNEAQ (reference sequence). The CDR3 spans 14 residues. With 5 bases removed from V and 5 bases from J, the gap between germline ends came to 13 bases. In nucleotides, the CDR3 is TGTGCCAGCAGCCTAGAGGACAGAGATCAGCCCCAGCATTTT. Encoded protein: CASSLEDRDQPQHF.

The V call is TRBV28, the J call TRBJ2-6; 7 nucleotides agree with TRBD1. Germline V lookup: CDR1 MDHEN, CDR2 SYDVKM. The V gene end was trimmed by 10 bases and the J gene end by 4 bases; junction bases not matched to a gene: 16. The CDR3 is 17 amino acids. CDR3 amino acids: CATRGRKGASGANVLTF. DNA of the CDR3: TGTGCCACACGGGGCAGGAAGGGGGCATCAGGGGCCAACGTCCTGACTTTC.

The CDR3: CSANSRDYGYTF. CDR3 coding DNA: TGCAGTGCTAACTCGCGTGACTATGGCTACACCTTC. The chain joins TRBV20-1 to TRBJ1-2, with D hard to call. The germline V gene has CDR1 DFQATT and CDR2 SNEGSKA (reference sequence). V was trimmed by 4 bases and J by 3 bases, leaving 9 bases between them. This CDR3 has 12 residues.

The CDR3 sequence: CSVLNRQGTQETQYF. Written as DNA, the CDR3 is TGCAGCGTTCTAAATCGACAGGGTACCCAAGAGACCCAGTACTTC. The chain carries TRBV29-1 and TRBJ2-5; 7 nucleotides align to TRBD1. Looked up from germline, CDR1 is SQVTM and CDR2 is ANQGSEA. The ends lost 5 bases at V and 1 base at J; junction bases unmatched: 10. CDR3 length: 15 residues.

This chain connects TRBV12-3 or TRBV12-4 to TRBJ2-4, with D tentatively TRBD1 (5 bases). There are 16 residues in the CDR3. Trimming removed 2 bases from V and 6 bases from J, with 17 bases in between. CDR3 region: CASSLRGRGLGNIQYF. CDR3 bases: TGTGCCAGCAGTTTAAGGGGAAGGGGTCTAGGAAACATTCAGTACTTC.

The chain employs TRBV12-3 or TRBV12-4 and TRBJ2-2; D is undetermined. The V and J ends lost 7 bases and 4 bases respectively, with 19 bases between them. CDR3 length: 16 residues. The CDR3 loop is CASTEMGKGFTGELFF. CDR3 nucleotides: TGTGCCAGCACCGAGATGGGTAAAGGGTTCACCGGGGAGCTGTTTTTT.

Comment on this clonotype: Just one base apart from a much larger clone, this may be a read error. The chain combines TRBV6-4 with TRBJ2-7, with D possibly TRBD2 on 6 matching bases. Germline values: CDR1 MRHNA, CDR2 SNTAGT. CDR3 length: 13 amino acids. The CDR3 sequence is CAMLTGGIYEEYF. The CDR3 DNA follows: TGTGCCATGCTGACGGGCGGGATCTACGAGGAGTACTTC.

This clonotype has just a few counts. V gene TRBV20-1 combines with J gene TRBJ2-1, with a weak D call TRBD1 (6 bases). V lost 3 bases, J lost 13 bases, and 16 bases lay in between. The CDR3 is 12 residues long. CDR1 and CDR2 from the germline V gene are DFQATT and SNEGSKA (reference sequence). The CDR3, as DNA: TGCAGTGCTAGCGTAACAGGGATAGGTCAGTTCTTC. It encodes CSASVTGIGQFF.

This chain links TRBV12-3 or TRBV12-4 with TRBJ2-7; D is unclear. The germline V and J ends were trimmed by 6 bases and 0 bases, with 15 bases remaining between them. This CDR3 has 15 amino acids. In DNA, the CDR3 is TGTGCCAGCAGCGGCCCCGGGCGAGCCTCCTACGAGCAGTACTTC. Translation gives CASSGPGRASYEQYF.

This clonotype occurred a few times. The genes are TRBV11-1 and TRBJ2-5, with D possibly matching TRBD2 (5 bases). The CDR3 length is 13 residues. The V gene's germline CDR1 is SGHAT and CDR2 FQDESV (reference sequence). V lost 5 bases and J lost 5, with 12 bases in between. The CDR3 is CASSRPGVETQYF. The CDR3 nucleotides read TGTGCCAGCAGCCGACCCGGGGTGGAGACCCAGTACTTC.

This clonotype was recorded a few times. The rearrangement joins TRBV20-1 to TRBJ2-3; either TRBD1 or TRBD2 may fit D (5 bases each). CDR1 and CDR2 from the germline V gene are DFQATT and SNEGSKA (reference sequence). Trimming shortened V by 0 bases and J by 2 bases, and 21 bases separated the two germline ends. This CDR3 contains 18 residues. CDR3 protein: CSARDRETEPKITDTQYF. The CDR3 coding sequence is TGCAGTGCTAGAGATAGGGAGACAGAACCCAAAATCACAGATACGCAGTATTTT.

In DNA form, the CDR3 reads TGTGCCAGCAGTTATCGAGCGGGACCCAACCAAGAGACCCAGTACTTC. This translates into CASSYRAGPNQETQYF. The V gene is TRBV6-5, the J gene TRBJ2-5; 7 bases match TRBD2. J lost 0 bases, V lost 3 bases, and 7 bases had no gene match. Looked up from germline, CDR1 is MNHEY and CDR2 is SVGAGI. CDR3 length equals 16 residues.